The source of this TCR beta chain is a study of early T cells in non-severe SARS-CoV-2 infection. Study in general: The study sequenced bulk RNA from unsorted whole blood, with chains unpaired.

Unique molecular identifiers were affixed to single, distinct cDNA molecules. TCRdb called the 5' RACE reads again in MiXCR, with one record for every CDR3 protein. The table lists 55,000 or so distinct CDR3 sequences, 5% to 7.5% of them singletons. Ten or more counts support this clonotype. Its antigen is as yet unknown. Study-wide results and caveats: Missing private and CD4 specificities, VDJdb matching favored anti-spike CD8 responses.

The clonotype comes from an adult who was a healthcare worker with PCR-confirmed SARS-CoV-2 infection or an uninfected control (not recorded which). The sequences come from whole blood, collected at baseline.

CDR3 protein: CASSQGPGQGYNEQFF. As DNA, the CDR3 is TGCGCCAGCAGCCAAGGTCCGGGACAGGGGTACAATGAGCAGTTCTTC. The V gene is TRBV4-3, the J gene TRBJ2-1; TRBD1 matches 10 bases. Germline CDR1 LGHNA, CDR2 YSLEER. With V trimmed by 1 base and J by 4 bases, 4 bases remained unmatched. The CDR3 runs to 16 residues.